A single TCR beta chain is shown here with its context. These data are taken from a study of blood T cell repertoires in COVID-19. The V segment lost 0 bases and the J segment 7 bases; nucleotides outside the gene matches: 4. The CDR3 is 15 amino acids. From germline, CDR1 is MNHEY and CDR2 SMNVEV (reference sequence). Measured with immunoSEQ multiplex PCR; TCRdb has only the in-frame clones, and not every one. In the table there are fewer than 450,000 clones, about nine tenths of which are singletons. This TCR was recovered from a woman between 45 and 60 years old with COVID-19, enrolled during active disease. This chain links TRBV27 with TRBJ2-2; 8 bases fit TRBD1. The sequencing sample was made of peripheral blood. The CDR3 here is CASSLSRGPIGELFF. In nucleotides, the CDR3 is TGTGCCAGCAGTTTATCCAGGGGGCCGATCGGGGAGCTGTTTTTT.